The following is a T cell receptor (beta chain) sequence with its context. Its antigen is not identified. These data are taken from a study of T cells in tumors after PD-1 blockade. Study overall: Excluded were patients with checkpoint blockade, immunosuppressants, or radiotherapy or other anti-cancer therapy within 4 weeks. Some patients also took daily vismodegib 150 mg during anti-PD-1 treatment.

Study-wide findings and caveats: Blood contained approximately 40% of the tumor's TCR clonotypes.

This table comes from immunoSEQ multiplex PCR, and its TCRdb copy is limited to in-frame clones, with some not included. The repertoire holds more than 40,000 clones, with under 85% as singletons. The V end lost 4 bases, the J end lost 2 bases, and 9 bases lay between the germline ends. Per germline, CDR1 SGHNT and CDR2 YENEEA. This CDR3 region has 14 residues. The chain links TRBV11-3 to TRBJ2-1, with D tentatively TRBD1 (6 bases). This clonotype originated in a human donor with advanced basal cell or squamous cell carcinoma (not recorded which). Sequenced material: PBMCs, taken before anti-PD-1 therapy. CDR3 DNA sequence: TGTGCCAGCAGCTCGACAGGCCCCTACAATGAGCAGTTCTTC. Translating gives CASSSTGPYNEQFF.